Reported below is one TCR beta chain. As processed by the authors: How many nucleated cells were present was estimated from reference gene primer amplification. The repertoire was sequenced with immunoSEQ multiplex PCR; TCRdb's copy has only in-frame clones and lacks some. The V and J calls and the clone size are those of that table, but D and trimming were determined from the DNA. Of about 160,000 clones in the sample, just over 90% were seen once. These data originate in a study of blood T cell repertoires in COVID-19. Looking at the study overall: Donors in the United States, Italy and Spain gave samples during acute or convalescent COVID-19. PBMCs, B-cell-depleted T cells, or T cells provided the cDNA or gDNA that made up the material.

CDR1 and CDR2 (germline): SGHAT, FQNNGV. V was cut by 2 bases and J by 1 base, with 9 bases left in between. The CDR3 contains 14 residues. The chain carries TRBV11-2 and TRBJ2-7; possible D gene TRBD1, 6 bases. The specimen sequenced was peripheral blood. This receptor was obtained from a man aged 18 to 29 with acute or convalescent COVID-19. CDR3 sequence reads: CASSLLRGSYEQYF. The CDR3 DNA follows: TGTGCCAGCAGCTTATTGAGGGGGTCCTACGAGCAGTACTTC.